Described below is a single T cell receptor beta chain sequence and its context. The data stem from a study of blood T cell repertoires in COVID-19. Assay used: immunoSEQ multiplex PCR; TCRdb lists only in-frame clones, some missing. The top ten clones hold roughly 0.8% of a sample with 250,000 or so clones, roughly 91% of them seen once. The CDR3 loop spans 16 amino acids. Trimming pared 6 bases from V and 3 bases from J, leaving 18 bases between. Germline CDR1 and CDR2: ENHRY and SYGVKD. The specimen sequenced was peripheral blood. The rearrangement links TRBV10-3 to TRBJ1-3; tentative D call: TRBD1 (5 bases). The TCR was taken from a man aged 30 to 39 with COVID-19, enrolled during active disease. CDR3 loop: CAISQTPQGGGNTIYF. The CDR3 DNA sequence: TGTGCCATCAGCCAGACGCCGCAGGGCGGTGGAAACACCATATATTTT.